Listed here is a single T cell receptor beta chain. Its antigen is undetermined. This record comes from a study of T cells after yellow fever vaccination. Broader study findings: Sorted repertoires could include abundant contaminating clonotypes from bulk cells. Reappearing after the booster were most of the clones from primary vaccination (roughly 96% CD4, roughly 86% CD8). Clonotypes shared by both compartments, CD4 and CD8, made up a small share.

CDR3 length: 13 amino acids. V shed 7 bases and J shed 10 bases, with 19 bases lying between them. Per the germline V gene, CDR1 is SGHTA and CDR2 is FQGNSA. It was through 5'RACE template switching that TCR cDNA was made, with a universal primer site and UMIs added. TCRdb itself ran the 5' RACE reads through MiXCR, one entry per CDR3 protein. The repertoire holds hundreds of thousands of distinct CDR3 sequences, 8.7% seen once, with roughly 18% in the top ten. The rearrangement links TRBV7-2 to TRBJ2-5; D may correspond to TRBD1 or TRBD2 (5 bases each). The receptor's source is a young man who received the YFV17D yellow fever vaccine. The sequences come from PBMCs, collected on the day of the first yellow fever vaccination. The CDR3 region has the DNA TGTGCCAGCAAGGGGAAAGGGGAGATCGACCAGTACTTC. Translating gives CASKGKGEIDQYF.